This TCR beta chain was captured by sequencing in a study of human thymus T cells. V lost 3 bases, J lost 6 bases, and 6 bases stayed unmatched. Germline CDR1 and CDR2: SGHRS and YFSETQ. The CDR3 runs 14 residues. Clones were read by immunoSEQ multiplex PCR, and TCRdb kept only the in-frame ones, dropping some. The table shows 60,000 to 75,000 clones, with roughly 94% occurring only once. Corrective cardiac surgery supplied the resected thymus tissue. The clonotype comes from a girl in the first two years of life with a congenital heart defect but otherwise immunologically healthy. Material for sequencing was thymus tissue. This chain joins TRBV5-1 and TRBJ1-1; 9 nucleotides align to TRBD1. The CDR3 loop is CASSWGTGMSEAFF. The CDR3 DNA is TGCGCCAGCAGCTGGGGGACAGGGATGTCTGAAGCTTTCTTT.